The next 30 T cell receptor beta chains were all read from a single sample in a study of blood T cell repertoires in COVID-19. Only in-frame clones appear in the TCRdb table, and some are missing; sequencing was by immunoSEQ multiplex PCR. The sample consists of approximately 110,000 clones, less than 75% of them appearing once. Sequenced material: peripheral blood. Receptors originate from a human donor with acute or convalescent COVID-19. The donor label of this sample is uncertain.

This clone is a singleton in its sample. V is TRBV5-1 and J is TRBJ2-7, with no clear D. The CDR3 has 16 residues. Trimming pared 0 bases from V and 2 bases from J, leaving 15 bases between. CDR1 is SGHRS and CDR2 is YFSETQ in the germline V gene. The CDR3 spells CASSLVALGSTYEQYF. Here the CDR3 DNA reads TGCGCCAGCAGCTTGGTGGCCCTAGGATCTACCTACGAGCAGTACTTC.

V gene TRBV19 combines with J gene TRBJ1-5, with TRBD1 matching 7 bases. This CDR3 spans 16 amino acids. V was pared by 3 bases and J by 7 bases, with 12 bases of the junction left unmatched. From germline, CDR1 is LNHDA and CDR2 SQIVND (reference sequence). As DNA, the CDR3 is TGTGCCAGTAGTATTAGAGGGGGCGGAGGGGTACAGCCCCAGCATTTT. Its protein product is CASSIRGGGGVQPQHF. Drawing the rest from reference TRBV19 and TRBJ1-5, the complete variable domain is DGGITQSPKYLFRKEGQNVTLSCEQNLNHDAMYWYRQDPGQGLRLIYYSQIVNDFQKGDIAEGYSVSREKKESFPLTVTSAQKNPTAFYLCASSIRGGGGVQPQHFGDGTRLSIL.

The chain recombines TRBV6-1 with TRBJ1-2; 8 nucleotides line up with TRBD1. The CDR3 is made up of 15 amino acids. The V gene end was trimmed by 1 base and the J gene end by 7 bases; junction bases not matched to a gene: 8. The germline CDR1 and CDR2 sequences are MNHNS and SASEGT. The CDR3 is CASSEGTGRYFGYTF. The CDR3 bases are TGTGCCAGCAGTGAAGGGACAGGGAGGTACTTTGGCTACACCTTC.

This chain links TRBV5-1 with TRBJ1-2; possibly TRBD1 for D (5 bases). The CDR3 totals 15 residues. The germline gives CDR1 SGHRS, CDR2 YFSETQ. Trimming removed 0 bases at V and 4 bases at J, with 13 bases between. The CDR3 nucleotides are TGCGCCAGCAGCTTGGGGTCAAGCCAGGGCTATGGCTACACCTTC. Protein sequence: CASSLGSSQGYGYTF.

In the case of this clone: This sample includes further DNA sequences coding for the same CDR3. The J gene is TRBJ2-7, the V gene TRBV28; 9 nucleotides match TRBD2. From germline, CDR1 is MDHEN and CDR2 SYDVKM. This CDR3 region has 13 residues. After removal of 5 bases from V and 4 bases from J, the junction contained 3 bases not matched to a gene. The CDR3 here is CASSPSGDYEQYV. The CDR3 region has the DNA TGTGCCAGCAGTCCTAGCGGGGATTACGAGCAGTACGTC.

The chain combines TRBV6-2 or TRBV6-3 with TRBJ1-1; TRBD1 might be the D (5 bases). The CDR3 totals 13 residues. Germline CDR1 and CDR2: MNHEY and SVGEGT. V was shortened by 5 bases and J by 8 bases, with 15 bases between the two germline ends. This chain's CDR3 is CASSAPGSREAFF. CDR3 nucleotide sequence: TGTGCCAGCAGTGCGCCAGGGTCCAGGGAAGCTTTCTTT.

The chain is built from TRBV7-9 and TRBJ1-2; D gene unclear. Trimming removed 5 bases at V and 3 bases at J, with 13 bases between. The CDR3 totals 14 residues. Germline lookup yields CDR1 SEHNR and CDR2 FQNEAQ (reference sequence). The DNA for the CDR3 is TGTGCCAGCAGCCCAACGGACTCGCACTATGGCTACACCTTC. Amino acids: CASSPTDSHYGYTF.

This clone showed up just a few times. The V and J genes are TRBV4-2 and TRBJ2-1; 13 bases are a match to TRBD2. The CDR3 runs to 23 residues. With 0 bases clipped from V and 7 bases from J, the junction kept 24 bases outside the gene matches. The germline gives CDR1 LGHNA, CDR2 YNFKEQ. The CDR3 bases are TGTGCCAGCAGCCAAGATGGCTTTGGGGGACTAGCGGGGACACCCTCCCATGGGAATGAGCAGTTCTTC. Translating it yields CASSQDGFGGLAGTPSHGNEQFF.

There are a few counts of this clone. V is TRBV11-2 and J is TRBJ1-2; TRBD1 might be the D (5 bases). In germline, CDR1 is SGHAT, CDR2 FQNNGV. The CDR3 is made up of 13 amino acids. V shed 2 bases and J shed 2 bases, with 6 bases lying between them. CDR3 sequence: CASSLRGNYGYTF. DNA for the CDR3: TGTGCCAGCAGCTTAAGGGGAAACTATGGCTACACCTTC.

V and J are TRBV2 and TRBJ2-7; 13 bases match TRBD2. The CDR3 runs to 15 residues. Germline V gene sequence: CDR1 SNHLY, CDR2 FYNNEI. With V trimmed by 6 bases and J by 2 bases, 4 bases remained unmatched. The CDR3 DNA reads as TGTGCCAGCAGGGGAGGACTAGCGGGAGCCTACGAGCAGTACTTC. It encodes CASRGGLAGAYEQYF.

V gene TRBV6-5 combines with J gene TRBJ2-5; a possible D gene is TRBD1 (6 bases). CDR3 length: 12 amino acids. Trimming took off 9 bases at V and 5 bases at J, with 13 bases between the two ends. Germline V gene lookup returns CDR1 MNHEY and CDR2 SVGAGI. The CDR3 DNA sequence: TGTGCCAGTCACAGGGTTCGGGAGACCCAGTACTTC. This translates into CASHRVRETQYF.

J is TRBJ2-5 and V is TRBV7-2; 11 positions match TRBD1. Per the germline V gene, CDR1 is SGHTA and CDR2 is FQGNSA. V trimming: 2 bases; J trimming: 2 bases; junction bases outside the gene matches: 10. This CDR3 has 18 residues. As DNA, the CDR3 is TGTGCCAGCAGCTTAAAGGTTGGGACAGGGGGTATACAAGAGACCCAGTACTTC. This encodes CASSLKVGTGGIQETQYF.

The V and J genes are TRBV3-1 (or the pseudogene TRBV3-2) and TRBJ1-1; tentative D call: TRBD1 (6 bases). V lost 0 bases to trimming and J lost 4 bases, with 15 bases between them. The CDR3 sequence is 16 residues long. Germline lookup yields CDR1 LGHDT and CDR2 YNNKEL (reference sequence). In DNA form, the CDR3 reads TGTGCCAGCAGCCAAGATTCCAGGGGCCGGAGCACTGAAGCTTTCTTT. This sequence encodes CASSQDSRGRSTEAFF.

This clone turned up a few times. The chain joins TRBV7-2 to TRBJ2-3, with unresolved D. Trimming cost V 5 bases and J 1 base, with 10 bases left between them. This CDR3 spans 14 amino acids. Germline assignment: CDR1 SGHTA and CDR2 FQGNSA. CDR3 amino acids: CASSPPRGTDTQYF. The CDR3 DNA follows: TGTGCCAGCAGCCCACCTCGGGGCACAGATACGCAGTATTTT.

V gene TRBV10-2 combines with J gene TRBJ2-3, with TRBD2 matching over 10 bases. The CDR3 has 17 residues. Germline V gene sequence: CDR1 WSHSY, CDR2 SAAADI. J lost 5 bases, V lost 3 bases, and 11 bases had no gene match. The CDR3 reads CASSDSALGLAIDTQYF. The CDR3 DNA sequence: TGCGCCAGCAGTGACTCGGCACTGGGACTAGCGATAGATACGCAGTATTTT.

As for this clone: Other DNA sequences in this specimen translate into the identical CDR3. In DNA, the CDR3 is TGTGCCAGCAGTGAACTAACCGGGGAGCTGTTTTTT. Amino acid sequence: CASSELTGELFF. The chain joins TRBV2 to TRBJ2-2; D not certain. This CDR3 region has 12 residues. Germline assignment: CDR1 SNHLY and CDR2 FYNNEI. V was pared by 2 bases and J by 5 bases, with 3 bases between.

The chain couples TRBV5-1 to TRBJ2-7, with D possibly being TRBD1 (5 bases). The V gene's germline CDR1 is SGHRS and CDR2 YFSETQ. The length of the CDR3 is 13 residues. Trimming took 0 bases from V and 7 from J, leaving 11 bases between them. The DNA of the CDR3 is TGCGCCAGCAGCTTGGGCCAGGGCGAAGAGCAGTACGTC. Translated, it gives CASSLGQGEEQYV.

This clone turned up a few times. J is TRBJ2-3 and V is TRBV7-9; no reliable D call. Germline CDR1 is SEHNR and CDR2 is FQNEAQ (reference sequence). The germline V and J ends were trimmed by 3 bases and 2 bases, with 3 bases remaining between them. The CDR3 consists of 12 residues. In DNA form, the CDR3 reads TGTGCCAGCAGCTTCAACACAGATACGCAGTATTTT. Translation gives CASSFNTDTQYF.

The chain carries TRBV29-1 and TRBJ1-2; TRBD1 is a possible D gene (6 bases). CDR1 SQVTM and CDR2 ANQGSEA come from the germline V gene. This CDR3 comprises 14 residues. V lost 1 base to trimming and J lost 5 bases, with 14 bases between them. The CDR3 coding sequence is TGCAGCGTTGAAGGCCTGGAGGGGGGGTATGGCTACACCTTC. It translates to CSVEGLEGGYGYTF.

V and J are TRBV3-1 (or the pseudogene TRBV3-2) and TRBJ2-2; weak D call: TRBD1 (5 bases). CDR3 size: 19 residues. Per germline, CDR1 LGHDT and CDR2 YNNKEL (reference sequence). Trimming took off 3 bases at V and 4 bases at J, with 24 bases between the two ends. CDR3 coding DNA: TGTGCCAGCAGCCAGGACCCTCGCTTGACAGCCCGAGGCACCGGGGAGCTGTTTTTT. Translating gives CASSQDPRLTARGTGELFF.

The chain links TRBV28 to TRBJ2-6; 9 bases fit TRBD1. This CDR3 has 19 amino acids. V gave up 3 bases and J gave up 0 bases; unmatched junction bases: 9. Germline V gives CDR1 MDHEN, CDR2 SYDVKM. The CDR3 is CASSFFGQGLHSGANVLTF. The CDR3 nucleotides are TGTGCCAGCAGTTTTTTTGGACAGGGGTTACACTCTGGGGCCAACGTCCTGACTTTC.

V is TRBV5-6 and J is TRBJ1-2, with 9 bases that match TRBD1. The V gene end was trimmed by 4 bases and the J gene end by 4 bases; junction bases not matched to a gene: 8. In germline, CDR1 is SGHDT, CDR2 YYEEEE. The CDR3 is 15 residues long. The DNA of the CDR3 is TGTGCCAGCAGCGTGACCGGGACAGGGACCTATGGCTACACCTTC. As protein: CASSVTGTGTYGYTF.

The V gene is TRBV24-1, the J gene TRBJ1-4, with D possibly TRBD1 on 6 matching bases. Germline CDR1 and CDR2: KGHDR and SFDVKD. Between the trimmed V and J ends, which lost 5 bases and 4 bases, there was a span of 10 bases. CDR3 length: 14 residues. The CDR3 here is CATSGGRGNEKLFF. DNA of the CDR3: TGTGCCACCAGTGGGGGCAGGGGTAATGAAAAACTGTTTTTT.

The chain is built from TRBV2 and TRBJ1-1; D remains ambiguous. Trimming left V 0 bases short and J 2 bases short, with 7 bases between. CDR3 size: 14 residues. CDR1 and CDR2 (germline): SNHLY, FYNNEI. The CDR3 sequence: CASSEANSNTEAFF. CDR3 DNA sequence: TGTGCCAGCAGTGAAGCGAACAGTAACACTGAAGCTTTCTTT.

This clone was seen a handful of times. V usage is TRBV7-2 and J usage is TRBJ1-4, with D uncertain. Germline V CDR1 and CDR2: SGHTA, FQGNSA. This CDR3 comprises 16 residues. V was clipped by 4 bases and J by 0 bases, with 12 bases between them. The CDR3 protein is CASSSGMKATNEKLFF. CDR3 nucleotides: TGTGCCAGCAGCTCAGGAATGAAGGCAACTAATGAAAAACTGTTTTTT.

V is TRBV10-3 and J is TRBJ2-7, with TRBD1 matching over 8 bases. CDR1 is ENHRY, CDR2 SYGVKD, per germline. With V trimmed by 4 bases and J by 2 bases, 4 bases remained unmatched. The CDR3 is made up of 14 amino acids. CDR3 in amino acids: CAISADRGPYEQYF. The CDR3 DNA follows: TGTGCCATCAGTGCCGACAGGGGACCCTACGAGCAGTACTTC.

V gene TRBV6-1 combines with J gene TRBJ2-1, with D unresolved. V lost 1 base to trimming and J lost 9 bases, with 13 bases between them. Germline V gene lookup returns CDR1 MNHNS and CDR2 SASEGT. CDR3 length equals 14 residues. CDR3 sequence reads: CASSEVPGFGEQFF. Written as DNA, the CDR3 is TGTGCCAGCAGTGAAGTACCCGGGTTCGGTGAGCAGTTCTTC.

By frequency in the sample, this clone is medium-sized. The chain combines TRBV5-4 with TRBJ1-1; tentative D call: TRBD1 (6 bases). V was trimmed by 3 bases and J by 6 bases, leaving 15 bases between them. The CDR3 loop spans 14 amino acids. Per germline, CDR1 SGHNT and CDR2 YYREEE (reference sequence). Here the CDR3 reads CASSWRGGEAEAFF. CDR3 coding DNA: TGTGCCAGCAGCTGGAGAGGGGGGGAGGCTGAAGCTTTCTTT.

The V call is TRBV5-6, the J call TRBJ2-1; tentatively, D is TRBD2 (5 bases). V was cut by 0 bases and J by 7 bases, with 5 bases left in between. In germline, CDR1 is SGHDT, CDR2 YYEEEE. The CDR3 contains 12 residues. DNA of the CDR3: TGTGCCAGCAGCTTGGGGGAGAATGAGCAGTTCTTC. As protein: CASSLGENEQFF.

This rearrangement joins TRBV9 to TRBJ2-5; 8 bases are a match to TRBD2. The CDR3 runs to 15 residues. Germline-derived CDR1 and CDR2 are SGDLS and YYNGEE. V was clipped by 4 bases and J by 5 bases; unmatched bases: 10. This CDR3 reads CASSPSEGLAETQYF. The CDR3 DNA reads TGTGCCAGCAGCCCTAGTGAAGGACTAGCTGAGACCCAGTACTTC.